This TCR beta chain stems from a study of blood T cell repertoires in COVID-19. Study-wide background: COVID-19 samples, acute and convalescent, were from the United States, Italy and Spain.

The V gene's germline CDR1 is DFQATT and CDR2 SNEGSKA (reference sequence). V lost 3 bases to trimming and J lost 5 bases, with 14 bases between them. The CDR3 loop spans 14 amino acids. Data came from immunoSEQ multiplex PCR; TCRdb stores just in-frame clones and leaves some out. The data show fewer than 600,000 clones, with roughly 89% seen just once and about 1% held by the top ten. The sequencing input was peripheral blood. The chain joins TRBV20-1 to TRBJ1-5; tentatively, D is TRBD1 (6 bases). This TCR came from a man aged 18 to 29 with COVID-19, enrolled during active disease. CDR3 in amino acids: CSASLGAGDQPQHF. The CDR3 coding sequence is TGCAGTGCTAGTCTGGGGGCCGGGGATCAGCCCCAGCATTTT.